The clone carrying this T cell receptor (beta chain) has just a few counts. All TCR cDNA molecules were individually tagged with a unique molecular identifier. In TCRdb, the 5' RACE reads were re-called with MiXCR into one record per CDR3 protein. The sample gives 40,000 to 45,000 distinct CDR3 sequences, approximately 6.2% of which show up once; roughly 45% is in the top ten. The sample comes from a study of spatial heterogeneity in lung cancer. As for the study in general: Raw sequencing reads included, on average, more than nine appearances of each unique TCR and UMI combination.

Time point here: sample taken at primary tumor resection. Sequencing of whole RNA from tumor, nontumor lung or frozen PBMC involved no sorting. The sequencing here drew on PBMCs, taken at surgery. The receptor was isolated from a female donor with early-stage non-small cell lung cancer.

The CDR3 is CSATRDSTQGYTF. Here the CDR3 DNA reads TGCAGTGCCACCCGGGACAGCACGCAGGGCTACACCTTC. The J gene is TRBJ1-2, the V gene TRBV20-1, with 7 nucleotides matching TRBD1. CDR3 size: 13 residues. Germline assignment: CDR1 DFQATT and CDR2 SNEGSKA (reference sequence). The junction had 12 bases not matched to a gene; V was cut back by 6 bases and J by 8 bases.